This T cell receptor (beta chain) stems from a study of blood T cell repertoires in COVID-19. Study summary: Whether acute or convalescent, the COVID-19 samples came from the United States, Italy and Spain. Sources were T cells, B-cell-depleted T cells, or PBMCs; the material itself was cDNA or gDNA.

Points on this clone: One end of the junction fails to match germline, which may point to a read error. At the DNA level, this CDR3 is encoded by other sequences in the same sample as well.

Per germline, CDR1 SGDLS and CDR2 YYNGEE. CDR3 size: 14 residues. Authors' processing steps: Reference gene primers were amplified, and this amplification served to estimate nucleated cell counts. Repertoires were generated with immunoSEQ multiplex PCR, while TCRdb's copy carries only in-frame clones and drops some. That table furnishes V, J and clone size, whereas the DNA furnished D and trimming. The sample contains about 61,000 clones, 88% of which appear only once. The sequence was obtained from a woman between 50 and 59 years old with active or convalescent COVID-19. Sequencing used peripheral blood. The chain is built from TRBV9 and TRBJ2-7; TRBD1 aligns across 8 bases. The DNA for the CDR3 is TGTGCCAGCAGCGTCGGGACAGGAACCTATGAGCAGTACTTC. It codes for CASSVGTGTYEQYF. Complete variable domain (other parts from reference TRBV9 and TRBJ2-7): DSGVTQTPKHLITATGQRVTLRCSPRSGDLSVYWYQQSLDQGLQFLIQYYNGEERAKGNILERFSAQQFPDLHSELNLSSLELGDSALYFCASSVGTGTYEQYFGPGTRLTVT.